These 2 T cell receptor beta chains were all obtained from the same sample, sequenced in a study of cytomegalovirus exposure and HLA in healthy donors. The PCR contained 60 Vbeta and 13 Jbeta primers. Using immunoSEQ multiplex PCR, the repertoire was profiled, and TCRdb retains in-frame clones only, with some absent. The data show about 160,000 clones, with about four fifths seen just once and 6.5% to 7.5% held by the top ten. Sequenced sample: PBMCs. All receptors derive from a woman in her twenties or thirties in good health and CMV-seropositive.

The CDR3 reads CASNRVGANTEAFF. Written as DNA, the CDR3 is TGCGCCAGCAATAGAGTGGGGGCGAACACTGAAGCTTTCTTT. The J gene is TRBJ1-1, the V gene TRBV5-1, with TRBD1 as a possible D gene (6 bases). The CDR3 loop spans 14 amino acids. V lost 6 bases, J lost 1 base, and 13 bases lay in between. CDR1 SGHRS and CDR2 YFSETQ come from the germline V gene. Full variable domain (rest looked up from reference TRBV5-1 and TRBJ1-1): KAGVTQTPRYLIKTRGQQVTLSCSPISGHRSVSWYQQTPGQGLQFLFEYFSETQRNKGNFPGRFSGRQFSNSRSEMNVSTLELGDSALYLCASNRVGANTEAFFGQGTRLTVV.

The rearrangement links TRBV6-5 to TRBJ1-2; 10 nucleotides line up with TRBD1. Germline values: CDR1 MNHEY, CDR2 SVGAGI. V dropped 5 bases and J dropped 4; count of bases not matched to a gene: 4. This CDR3 spans 14 amino acids. The CDR3 DNA reads TGTGCCAGCAGTCCGACAGGGGGCTCCTATGGCTACACCTTC. Translated: CASSPTGGSYGYTF.